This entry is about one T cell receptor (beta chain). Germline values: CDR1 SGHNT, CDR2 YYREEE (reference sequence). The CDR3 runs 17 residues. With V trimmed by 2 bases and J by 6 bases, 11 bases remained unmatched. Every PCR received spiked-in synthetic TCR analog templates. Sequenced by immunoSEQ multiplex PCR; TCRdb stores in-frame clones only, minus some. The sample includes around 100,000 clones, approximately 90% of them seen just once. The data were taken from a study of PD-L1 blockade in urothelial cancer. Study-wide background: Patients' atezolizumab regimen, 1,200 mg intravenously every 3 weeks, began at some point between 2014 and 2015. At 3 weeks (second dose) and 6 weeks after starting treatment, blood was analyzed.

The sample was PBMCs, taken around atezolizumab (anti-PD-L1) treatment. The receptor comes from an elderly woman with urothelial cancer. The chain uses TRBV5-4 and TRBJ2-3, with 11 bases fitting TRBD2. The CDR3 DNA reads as TGTGCCAGCAGCTTCCCGACTAGCGGGACCCGCCCCGATACGCAGTATTTT. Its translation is CASSFPTSGTRPDTQYF. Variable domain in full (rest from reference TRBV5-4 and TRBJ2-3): ETGVTQSPTHLIKTRGQQVTLRCSSQSGHNTVSWYQQALGQGPQFIFQYYREEENGRGNFPPRFSGLQFPNYSSELNVNALELDDSALYLCASSFPTSGTRPDTQYFGPGTRLTVL.